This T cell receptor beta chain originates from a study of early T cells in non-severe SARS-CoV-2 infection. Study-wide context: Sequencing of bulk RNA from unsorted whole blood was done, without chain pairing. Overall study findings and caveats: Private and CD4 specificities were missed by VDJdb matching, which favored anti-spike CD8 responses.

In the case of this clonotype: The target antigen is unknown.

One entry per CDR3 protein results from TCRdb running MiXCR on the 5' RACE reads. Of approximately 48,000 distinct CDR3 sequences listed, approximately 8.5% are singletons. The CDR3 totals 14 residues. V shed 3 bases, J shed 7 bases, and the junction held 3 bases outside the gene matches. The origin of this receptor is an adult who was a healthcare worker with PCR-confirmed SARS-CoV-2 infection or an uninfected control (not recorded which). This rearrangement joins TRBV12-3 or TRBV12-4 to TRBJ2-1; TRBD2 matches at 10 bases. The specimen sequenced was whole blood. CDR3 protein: CASSLLAGVNEQFF. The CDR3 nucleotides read TGTGCCAGCAGTTTGCTAGCGGGGGTAAATGAGCAGTTCTTC.